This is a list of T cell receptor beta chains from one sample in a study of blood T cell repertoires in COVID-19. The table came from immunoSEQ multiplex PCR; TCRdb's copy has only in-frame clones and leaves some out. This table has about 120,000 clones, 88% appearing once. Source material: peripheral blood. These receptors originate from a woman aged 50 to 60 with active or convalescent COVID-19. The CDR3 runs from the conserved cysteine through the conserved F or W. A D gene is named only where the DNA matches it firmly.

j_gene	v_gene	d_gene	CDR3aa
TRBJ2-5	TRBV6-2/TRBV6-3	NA	CASSYHGGEETQYF
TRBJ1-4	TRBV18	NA	CASSLRPGLTNEKLFF
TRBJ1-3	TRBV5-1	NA	CASSLSGDRNTIYF
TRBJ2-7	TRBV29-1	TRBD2	CSVADTSGSTITTYEQYF
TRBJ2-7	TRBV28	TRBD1	CASSSAPPGQSF
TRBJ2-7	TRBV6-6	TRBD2	CASSYAPSGTSYEQYF
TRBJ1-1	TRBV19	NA	CASSLGARGGSEAFF
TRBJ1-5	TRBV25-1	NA	CASSESGSGQPQHF
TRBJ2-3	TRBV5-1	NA	CASSLGGLTDTQYF
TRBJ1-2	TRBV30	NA	CAWGGEGDYGYTF
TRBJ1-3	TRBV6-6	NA	CASRTGADGGTIYF
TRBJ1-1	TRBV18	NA	CASSKSRDTEAFF
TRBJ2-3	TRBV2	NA	CASRENTDTQYF
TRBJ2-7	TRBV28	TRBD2	CASSLWGTSASYEQYF
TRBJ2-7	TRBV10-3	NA	CAISEELDGKQYF
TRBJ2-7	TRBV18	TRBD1	CASSQGQGPYEQYF
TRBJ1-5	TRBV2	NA	CASRLANQPQHF
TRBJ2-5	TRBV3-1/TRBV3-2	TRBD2	CASSQGEGQYF
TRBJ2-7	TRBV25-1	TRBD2	CASSAVRGRAGEQYF
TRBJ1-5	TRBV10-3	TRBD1	CASRQGNSNQPQHF
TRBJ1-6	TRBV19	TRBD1	CASSIIASDRGFNSPLHF
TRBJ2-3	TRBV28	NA	CASSLVVDTQYF
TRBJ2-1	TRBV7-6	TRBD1	CASSPRGQGAHNEQFF
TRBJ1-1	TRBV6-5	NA	CASTLRRGREAFF
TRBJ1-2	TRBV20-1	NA	CSAKQEGYTF
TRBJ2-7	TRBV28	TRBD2	CASSPPRTSHYEQYF
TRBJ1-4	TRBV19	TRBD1	CASFIGDRRGTNEKLFF
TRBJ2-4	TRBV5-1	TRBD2	CASSPGPSGIENIQYF
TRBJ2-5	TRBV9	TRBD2	CASSPRTSGMYQETQYF
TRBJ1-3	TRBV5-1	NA	CASSLGQGGNTIYF
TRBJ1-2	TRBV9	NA	CASSAHSPLPYGYTF
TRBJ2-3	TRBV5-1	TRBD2	CASSSSGIGNTQYF
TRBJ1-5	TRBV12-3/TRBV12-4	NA	CASSFEGQQPQHF
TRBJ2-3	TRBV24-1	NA	CATSDAQGGRTDTQYF
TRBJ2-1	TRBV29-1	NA	CSVEAAGWYEQFF
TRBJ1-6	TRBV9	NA	CASSVEGGGYNSPLHF
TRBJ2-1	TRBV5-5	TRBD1	CASSLRDRVGLGSYNEQFF
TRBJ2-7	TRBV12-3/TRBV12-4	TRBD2	CASSLRGSYEQYF
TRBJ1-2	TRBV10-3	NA	CAISSVNYGYTF
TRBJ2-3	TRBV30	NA	CAWSIYTDTQYF
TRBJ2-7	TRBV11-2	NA	CASSLFPSVSYEQYF
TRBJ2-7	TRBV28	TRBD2	CASRLPGGATYEQYF
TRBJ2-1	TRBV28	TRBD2	CASRGPGLAALGEQFF
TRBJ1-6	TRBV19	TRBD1	CASRTTGRGAISPLHF
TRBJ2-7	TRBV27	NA	CASSPGLGGYEQYF
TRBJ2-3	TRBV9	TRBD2	CASTSGRASDTQYF
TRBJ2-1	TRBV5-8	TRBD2	CASSLRTSGAYNEQFF
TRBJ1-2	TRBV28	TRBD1	CASSYSRTGGYGYTF
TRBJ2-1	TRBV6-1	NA	CASSEAPRIRPYNEQFF
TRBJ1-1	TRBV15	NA	CATSNRLEKNTEAFF
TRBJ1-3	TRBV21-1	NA	CASSKRRNTIYF
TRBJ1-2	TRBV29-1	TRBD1	CSGKGADGYTF